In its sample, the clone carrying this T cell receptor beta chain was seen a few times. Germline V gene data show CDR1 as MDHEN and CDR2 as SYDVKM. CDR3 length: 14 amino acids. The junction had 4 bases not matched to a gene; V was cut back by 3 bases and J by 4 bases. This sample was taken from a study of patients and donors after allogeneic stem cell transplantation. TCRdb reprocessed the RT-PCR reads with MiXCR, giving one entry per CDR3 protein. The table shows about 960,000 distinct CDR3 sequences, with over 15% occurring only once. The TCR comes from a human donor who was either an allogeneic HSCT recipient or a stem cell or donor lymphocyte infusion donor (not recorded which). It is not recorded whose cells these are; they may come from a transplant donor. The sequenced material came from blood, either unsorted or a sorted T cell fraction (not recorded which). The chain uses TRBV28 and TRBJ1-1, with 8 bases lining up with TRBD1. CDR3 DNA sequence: TGTGCCAGCAGTTTCAGGGGGCTCCGCACTGAAGCTTTCTTT. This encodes CASSFRGLRTEAFF.